The present TCR beta chain was sequenced within a study of OX40 agonist ivuxolimab in advanced cancers. The wider study: With ivuxolimab, an agonistic anti-OX40 (CD134) antibody, patients were treated. Dose-escalation cases comprised hepatocellular carcinoma, melanoma, renal cell or head and neck cancer. Three patients, one with hepatocellular carcinoma and two with cutaneous melanoma, achieved partial responses. The study's findings and limits: The study observed clonal expansion of CD4+ and CD8+ blood T cells by week 6 at 0.1 to 3.0 mg/kg.

CDR3 size: 13 residues. V lost 7 bases and J lost 2, with 9 bases in between. CDR1 is SQVTM and CDR2 is ANQGSEA in the germline V gene. Some clones are missing from TCRdb's copy, which holds only in-frame ones; the method was immunoSEQ multiplex PCR. Of about 41,000 clones in the sample, around 83% were seen once. With respect to this clone: The antigen is undetermined.

V usage is TRBV29-1 and J usage is TRBJ2-6, with no clear D. The sample was CD4+ or CD8+ T cells sorted from blood, taken in a trial of the OX40 agonist ivuxolimab. The TCR comes from an adult with an advanced solid tumor such as melanoma, head and neck, liver or kidney cancer. The CDR3 is CSAEVAGANVLTF. CDR3 sequence (DNA): TGCAGCGCCGAGGTGGCTGGGGCCAACGTCCTGACTTTC.